This T cell receptor beta chain is from a study of technical replicates of blood from several donors. The CDR3 is made up of 14 amino acids. The junction had 9 bases not matched to a gene; V was cut back by 6 bases and J by 4 bases. Germline assignment: CDR1 SGHRS and CDR2 YFSETQ. This table comes from immunoSEQ multiplex PCR, and its TCRdb copy is limited to in-frame clones, with some not included. The sample shows about 76,000 clones, around 85% of them seen only once. Material: PBMCs. This receptor was identified in a human donor in good health. Some clones in this sample may be carry-over from other donors' samples. The V and J genes are TRBV5-1 and TRBJ1-2, with TRBD1 identical over 7 bases. CDR3 residues: CASTIGTDSYGYTF. CDR3 nucleotides: TGCGCCAGCACCATAGGGACAGATTCCTATGGCTACACCTTC.